Only a few counts were recorded for the clone carrying this TCR beta chain. The antigen is not known. The entry originates in a study of T cell repertoires in cytomegalovirus infection. Overall study: Public TCR beta signature analysis indicated the presence of both CMV infection and matching HLA type. Study-wide results and limits: The ex vivo response was dominated by HLA-C-restricted CMV-specific TCR beta clonotypes. Adding up the frequency of public TCR beta families identified people who carried CMV plus the relevant HLA.

This CDR3 comprises 15 residues. V lost 0 bases and J lost 4, with 10 bases in between. CDR1 and CDR2 from the germline V gene are LGHNA and YSLEER. In TCRdb, the reads were re-called with MiXCR into one record per CDR3 protein. The sample shows about 100,000 distinct CDR3 sequences, less than 25% of them seen only once. This receptor was obtained from a human donor in good health (CMV status not recorded). Some clones in this sample may be carry-over from other donors' samples. The J gene is TRBJ1-5, the V gene TRBV4-3; tentative D call: TRBD1 (5 bases). What was sequenced was CD8+ T cells from PBMCs. This CDR3 is CASSQDRQSNQPQHF. The CDR3, as DNA: TGCGCCAGCAGCCAAGATAGACAGTCGAATCAGCCCCAGCATTTT.